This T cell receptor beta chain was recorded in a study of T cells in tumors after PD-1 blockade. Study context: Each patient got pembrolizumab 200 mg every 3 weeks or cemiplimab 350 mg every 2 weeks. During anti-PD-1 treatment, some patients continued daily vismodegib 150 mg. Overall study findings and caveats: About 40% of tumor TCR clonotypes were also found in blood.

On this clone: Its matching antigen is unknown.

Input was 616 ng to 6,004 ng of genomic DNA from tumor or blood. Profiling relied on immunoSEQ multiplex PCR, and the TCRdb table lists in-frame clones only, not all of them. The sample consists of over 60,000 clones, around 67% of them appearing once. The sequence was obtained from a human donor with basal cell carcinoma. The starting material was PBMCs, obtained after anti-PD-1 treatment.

The DNA of the CDR3 is TGTGCCAGCAGCTTAAATCCGGGGGGCACCGGGGAGCTGTTTTTT. Translation: CASSLNPGGTGELFF. The chain uses TRBV5-6 and TRBJ2-2; 7 bases are a match to TRBD2. The germline CDR1 and CDR2 sequences are SGHDT and YYEEEE. CDR3 length: 15 residues. Trimming took 2 bases from V and 4 from J; bases not matched to a gene: 5.